A selection of T cell receptor beta chains follows, all from one sample in a study of blood T cells in healthy people across ages. One entry per CDR3 protein, called by TCRdb with MiXCR from the 5' RACE reads. The data contain more than 1 million distinct CDR3 sequences, more than 40% of them singletons. Sequenced sample: blood. These receptors came from a woman aged 55-69 years in good health. Both conserved end residues are part of each CDR3. Fields, in order: J gene, V gene, clone size, D gene, CDR3 DNA, CDR3 protein. A D gene is named only where the DNA matches it firmly. Clone size is shown for a subset of rows, as once, few, many or a class of expanded clone.

TRBJ1-2	TRBV20-1	many	.	TGCAGTGCTTCTGACAGGAATCATGGCTACACCTTC	CSASDRNHGYTF
TRBJ1-1	TRBV4-2	.	.	TGTGCCAGCAGCCAAGAAGTGGCAGCACCAATGAATACTGAAGCTTTCTTT	CASSQEVAAPMNTEAFF
TRBJ2-7	TRBV10-2	.	.	TGCGCCAGCAAAGATAGGCAGGGGCCCTACGAGCAGTACTTC	CASKDRQGPYEQYF
TRBJ2-1	TRBV20-1	few	TRBD2	TGCAGTGCTAGAGACGGACTAGCGGGAGATAATGAGCAGTTCTTC	CSARDGLAGDNEQFF
TRBJ1-1	TRBV5-4	once	.	TGTGCCAGCAGCTCGCCCCGAGGGGGGGGGATCACTGAAGCTTTCTTT	CASSSPRGGGITEAFF
TRBJ2-5	TRBV5-1	few	.	TGCGCCAGCAGCTTGAGGGGCGGAGGAGAGACCCAGTACTTC	CASSLRGGGETQYF
TRBJ2-4	TRBV14	few	.	TGTGCCAGCAGCCAAGATCGGCAAAACATTCAGTACTTC	CASSQDRQNIQYF
TRBJ1-2	TRBV6-2/TRBV6-3	few	.	TGTGCCAGCACCGACGTCCACAGGGCGACCTACTACACCTTC	CASTDVHRATYYTF
TRBJ2-7	TRBV6-5	.	TRBD1	TGTGCCAGCAGCCCCGAGGATCGGACAGGGTTGCGAGAGCAGTACTTC	CASSPEDRTGLREQYF
TRBJ2-5	TRBV20-1	once	.	TGCAGTGCTGGAGGGAGTCAGGAGACCCAGTACTTC	CSAGGSQETQYF
TRBJ2-5	TRBV7-2	.	.	TGTGCCAGCAGCTTACGCAGGGACCGTCAAGAGACCCAGTACTTC	CASSLRRDRQETQYF
TRBJ2-3	TRBV15	few	.	TGTGCCCTCGGACGGGAGAGATACACAGATACGCAGTATTTT	CALGRERYTDTQYF
TRBJ2-5	TRBV7-9	.	.	TGTGCCAGCAGCCGCCTTAGCGGTTCCTACAATGAGCAGTACTTC	CASSRLSGSYNEQYF
TRBJ2-7	TRBV4-2	few	TRBD2	TGTGCCAGCAGCCAACTAGCGGCGAGCTACGAGCAGTACTTC	CASSQLAASYEQYF
TRBJ2-1	TRBV14	.	.	TGTGCCAGCAGCCAAGACGGGTGGGCAGACATAGTGCCCTACAATGAGCAGTTCTTC	CASSQDGWADIVPYNEQFF
TRBJ2-5	TRBV12-3/TRBV12-4	.	.	TGTGCCAGCAGTTTAGGGTGGGAGACCCAGTACTTC	CASSLGWETQYF
TRBJ2-1	TRBV28	.	TRBD2	TGTGCCAGCAGGCTTAGCGGGGCCTCAGGGCAGTTCTTC	CASRLSGASGQFF
TRBJ1-6	TRBV27	.	.	TGTGCCAGCAGTTTATCGGCTGGGGGCGCGGGTAATTCACCCCTCCACTTT	CASSLSAGGAGNSPLHF
TRBJ2-6	TRBV20-1	.	.	TGCAGTGCTATCGGGTCCCCCTCTGGGGCCAACGTCCTGACTTTC	CSAIGSPSGANVLTF
TRBJ2-5	TRBV5-6	few	.	TGTGCCAGCAGCTTGGGGAGGGGTAAAGAGACCCAGTACTTC	CASSLGRGKETQYF
TRBJ2-3	TRBV7-3	.	TRBD2	TGTGCCTGCAGCCCGTCGGGGGGTTGCACAGATACGCAGTATTTT	CACSPSGGCTDTQYF
TRBJ2-5	TRBV7-9	.	TRBD1	TGTGCCAGCAGTAAACAGGGGTTAGGGGAGACCCAGTACTTC	CASSKQGLGETQYF